One and the same sample provided the 17 T cell receptor beta chains below, sequenced in a study of cytomegalovirus exposure and HLA in healthy donors. The PCR ran on 60 Vbeta and 13 Jbeta primers. Produced via immunoSEQ multiplex PCR; TCRdb's table is partial and in-frame only. The sample lists about 180,000 clones, roughly 82% occurring once. Material for sequencing was PBMCs. Every receptor here comes from a man aged 35 to 55 in good health and CMV-seronegative.

This chain joins TRBV4-1 and TRBJ2-1, with 7 bases aligning to TRBD1. Germline values: CDR1 MGHRA, CDR2 YSYEKL. CDR3 length: 16 amino acids. The J segment lost 5 bases and the V segment lost 4 bases, leaving 11 bases of the junction unmatched. Here the CDR3 reads CASSLKYGTDNNEQFF. The DNA for the CDR3 is TGCGCCAGCAGCCTTAAATACGGGACAGATAACAATGAGCAGTTCTTC.

The chain is built from TRBV9 and TRBJ2-2, with D possibly being TRBD2 (6 bases). V was cut by 0 bases and J by 6 bases, with 12 bases left in between. Germline V gene data show CDR1 as SGDLS and CDR2 as YYNGEE. CDR3 length: 15 residues. CDR3 coding DNA: TGTGCCAGCAGCGTAGGGGCGGGGTGGGCCGGGGAGCTGTTTTTT. Amino acids: CASSVGAGWAGELFF.

The chain links TRBV30 to TRBJ2-7; tentatively, D is TRBD1 (6 bases). V shed 1 base and J shed 2 bases, with 6 bases lying between them. CDR1 is GTSNPN and CDR2 is SVGIG in the germline V gene (reference sequence). The CDR3 is 12 amino acids. The CDR3 sequence is CAWSGGPYEQYF. DNA for the CDR3: TGTGCCTGGAGTGGGGGGCCCTACGAGCAGTACTTC. The full variable domain, completed using reference TRBV30 and TRBJ2-7, is SQTIHQWPATLVQPVGSPLSLECTVEGTSNPNLYWYRQAAGRGLQLLFYSVGIGQISSEVPQNLSASRPQDRQFILSSKKLLLSDSGFYLCAWSGGPYEQYFGPGTRLTVT.

The chain employs TRBV2 and TRBJ2-1; 9 positions match TRBD2. The germline V gene encodes CDR1 SNHLY and CDR2 FYNNEI. J was trimmed by 7 bases and V by 2 bases; bases with no gene match: 6. The CDR3 sequence is 15 residues long. The CDR3: CASSELAGLINEQFF. Here the CDR3 DNA reads TGTGCCAGCAGTGAACTAGCGGGACTCATAAATGAGCAGTTCTTC.

The J gene is TRBJ1-4, the V gene TRBV7-2, with D possibly TRBD1 on 6 matching bases. Between the trimmed V and J ends, which lost 1 base and 7 bases, there was a span of 10 bases. The germline V gene has CDR1 SGHTA and CDR2 FQGNSA. This CDR3 is built from 14 residues. This chain's CDR3 is CASSLGRGREKLFF. DNA for the CDR3: TGTGCCAGCAGCTTAGGCAGGGGTCGTGAAAAACTGTTTTTT.

This clone was recorded a few times. The chain is built from TRBV5-5 and TRBJ2-6, with 8 positions matching TRBD2. The CDR3 has 19 residues. Germline trimming cut 0 bases from V and 0 bases from J; bases unmatched to any gene: 8. Germline CDR1 reads SGHKS; CDR2 reads YYEKEE (reference sequence). The CDR3 reads CASSLAVSGGLSGANVLTF. CDR3 nucleotides: TGTGCCAGCAGCTTGGCCGTGAGCGGGGGCCTCTCTGGGGCCAACGTCCTGACTTTC.

The V call is TRBV5-1, the J call TRBJ2-7; the match to TRBD1 covers 9 bases. V lost 6 bases and J lost 4; bases outside the gene matches: 5. The CDR3 contains 13 residues. The germline gives CDR1 SGHRS, CDR2 YFSETQ. The CDR3 DNA follows: TGCGCCAGCACGCCAGGACAGGGGTACGAGCAGTACTTC. Translated, it gives CASTPGQGYEQYF.

V and J are TRBV5-1 and TRBJ2-7; D might be TRBD2 (7 bases). CDR3 length: 13 residues. The V gene's germline CDR1 is SGHRS and CDR2 YFSETQ. Trimming shortened V by 3 bases and J by 6 bases, and 13 bases separated the two germline ends. Here the CDR3 DNA reads TGCGCCAGCAGCTACGCTGGGGGGGCCGAGCAGTACTTC. Protein product: CASSYAGGAEQYF.

The V call is TRBV5-6, the J call TRBJ2-2, with D perhaps matching TRBD1 (6 bases). Germline loops: CDR1 SGHDT, CDR2 YYEEEE. CDR3 length equals 15 residues. The V end lost 4 bases, the J end lost 3 bases, and 13 bases lay between the germline ends. CDR3 loop: CASSLSGAHTGELFF. Written as DNA, the CDR3 is TGTGCCAGCAGCCTGTCAGGGGCGCACACCGGGGAGCTGTTTTTT.

This clone showed up just once. The V call is TRBV5-1, the J call TRBJ2-7; D is uncertain. The CDR3 has 15 amino acids. CDR1 is SGHRS and CDR2 is YFSETQ in the germline V gene. The V gene lost 2 bases and the J gene lost 1 base, with 13 bases spanning the gap. The CDR3 DNA reads as TGCGCCAGCAGCTTAAGGAGCCGCGGATCCTACGAGCAGTACTTC. This codes for CASSLRSRGSYEQYF.

The chain employs TRBV7-2 and TRBJ2-3; D uncertain. Trimming shortened V by 5 bases and J by 2 bases, and 5 bases separated the two germline ends. The CDR3 loop spans 12 amino acids. Germline V lookup: CDR1 SGHTA, CDR2 FQGNSA. This CDR3 reads CASSPYTDTQYF. The DNA of the CDR3 is TGTGCCAGCAGCCCCTACACAGATACGCAGTATTTT. Drawing the rest from reference TRBV7-2 and TRBJ2-3, the complete variable domain is GAGVSQSPSNKVTEKGKDVELRCDPISGHTALYWYRQSLGQGLEFLIYFQGNSAPDKSGLPSDRFSAERTGGSVSTLTIQRTQQEDSAVYLCASSPYTDTQYFGPGTRLTVL.

This rearrangement joins TRBV7-6 to TRBJ2-7; D remains ambiguous. Germline V gene lookup returns CDR1 SGHVS and CDR2 FNYEAQ. CDR3 length: 12 residues. Trimming removed 5 bases from V and 7 bases from J, with 12 bases in between. This chain's CDR3 is CASSPVTREQYF. In DNA form, the CDR3 reads TGTGCCAGCAGCCCAGTGACCAGGGAGCAGTACTTC.

The genes are TRBV4-1 and TRBJ2-3; 8 bases are a match to TRBD2. The CDR3 covers 14 residues. Germline lookup yields CDR1 MGHRA and CDR2 YSYEKL. V lost 1 base to trimming and J lost 6 bases; unmatched junction nucleotides: 3. CDR3 sequence reads: CASSQAGGPDTQYF. The CDR3 DNA follows: TGCGCCAGCAGCCAAGCGGGGGGGCCGGATACGCAGTATTTT.

This rearrangement joins TRBV19 to TRBJ2-1; 8 positions match TRBD2. CDR1 and CDR2 from the germline V gene are LNHDA and SQIVND (reference sequence). The CDR3 is 14 amino acids. Unmatched junction bases numbered 5, after V lost 4 bases and J lost 6 bases. The chain's CDR3 is CASSRGLAPNEQFF. For the CDR3, the DNA is TGTGCCAGTAGTAGAGGACTAGCCCCCAATGAGCAGTTCTTC.

V usage is TRBV18 and J usage is TRBJ2-6, with D perhaps matching TRBD1 (6 bases). There are 17 residues in the CDR3. Germline V CDR1 and CDR2: KGHSH, LQKENI. Trimming stripped 4 bases from V and 0 bases from J, with 13 bases between. The CDR3 spells CASSRGTPSSGANVLTF. DNA of the CDR3: TGTGCCAGCTCACGAGGGACACCCAGCTCTGGGGCCAACGTCCTGACTTTC.

This clone was seen only once. The V gene is TRBV4-3, the J gene TRBJ2-1, with D uncertain. Germline CDR1 and CDR2: LGHNA and YSLEER. V lost 0 bases to trimming and J lost 0 bases, with 15 bases between them. The CDR3 totals 18 residues. CDR3 residues: CASSQDRRDQNSYNEQFF. Here the CDR3 DNA reads TGCGCCAGCAGCCAAGATAGGAGAGACCAAAACTCCTACAATGAGCAGTTCTTC.

V gene TRBV19 combines with J gene TRBJ1-1, with 9 bases lining up with TRBD1. V dropped 5 bases and J dropped 1; count of bases not matched to a gene: 8. The germline gives CDR1 LNHDA, CDR2 SQIVND (reference sequence). The length of the CDR3 is 16 residues. DNA for the CDR3: TGTGCCAGTAGTCCGGGACAGGGCCAAGGGAACACTGAAGCTTTCTTT. This encodes CASSPGQGQGNTEAFF.